Listed here are 30 T cell receptor beta chains from one sample, sequenced in a study of low-dose radiotherapy and immunotherapy resistance in tumors. Time point: before trial treatment. Primers used for first-strand cDNA, a TRAV- and TRBV-specific set, covered both alpha and beta chains. For amplifying TCRs, the PCR ran for approximately 18 cycles with Phusion, which was used together with a constant-region primer and the adapter on the V primers. TCRdb re-derived calls from the reads in MiXCR, one entry per CDR3 protein. The sample consists of 35,000 to 50,000 distinct CDR3 sequences, roughly a third of them appearing once. The source was PBMCs, collected before treatment. All receptors derive from a male donor with gallbladder cancer.

This chain connects TRBV27 to TRBJ2-4; 9 bases match TRBD1. The J segment lost 2 bases and the V segment lost 4 bases, leaving 6 bases of the junction unmatched. Per germline, CDR1 MNHEY and CDR2 SMNVEV (reference sequence). The CDR3 contains 16 residues. The CDR3 spells CASSWGTGNPKNIQYF. The CDR3 DNA is TGTGCCAGCAGTTGGGGGACAGGGAACCCCAAAAACATTCAGTACTTC.

The rearrangement joins TRBV9 to TRBJ1-6; 8 positions match TRBD1. V dropped 3 bases and J dropped 15; count of bases not matched to a gene: 14. This CDR3 comprises 15 residues. The germline CDR1 and CDR2 sequences are SGDLS and YYNGEE. CDR3 sequence reads: CASSAGGTGFHVLHF. The CDR3 DNA is TGTGCCAGCAGCGCAGGGGGGACAGGCTTCCACGTCCTCCACTTT.

This clonotype is medium-sized (0.01 to 0.1%) by share. V usage is TRBV28 and J usage is TRBJ2-7, with a weak D call TRBD2 (6 bases). This CDR3 has 13 residues. CDR1 and CDR2 from the germline V gene are MDHEN and SYDVKM. V lost 6 bases, J lost 2 bases, and 11 bases lay in between. CDR3 bases: TGTGCCAGCAGCTTCGGGGGTCCCTACGAGCAGTACTTC. It yields the protein CASSFGGPYEQYF.

A word on this clonotype: This probably arose from a read error, given a far larger clone one base away. In DNA, the CDR3 is TGTGCCAGCAGCAGAACTAGCGGGAGCTACAATGAGCAGTACTTC. Translated: CASSRTSGSYNEQYF. The rearrangement uses TRBV7-9 and TRBJ2-7; 11 bases fit TRBD2. Germline CDR1 is SEHNR and CDR2 is FQNEAQ (reference sequence). V was pared by 5 bases and J by 7 bases, with 10 bases of the junction left unmatched. The CDR3 spans 15 residues.

This clonotype was recorded many times. The chain uses TRBV7-9 and TRBJ1-6; 8 nucleotides match TRBD1. The CDR3 loop spans 15 amino acids. Germline V gene lookup returns CDR1 SEHNR and CDR2 FQNEAQ (reference sequence). V dropped 3 bases and J dropped 10; count of bases not matched to a gene: 8. CDR3 amino acids: CASSFQTGGGSPLHF. The CDR3 nucleotides are TGTGCCAGCAGCTTCCAAACAGGGGGTGGCTCACCCCTCCACTTT.

This clonotype was observed at least ten times. The genes are TRBV20-1 and TRBJ2-7; D not certain. The CDR3 runs 16 residues. In germline, CDR1 is DFQATT, CDR2 SNEGSKA (reference sequence). The V and J ends lost 2 bases and 0 bases respectively, with 17 bases between them. The CDR3 region is CSARSSRRASSYEQYF. In nucleotides, the CDR3 is TGCAGTGCTAGATCTTCAAGGCGCGCGAGCTCCTACGAGCAGTACTTC.

The V and J genes are TRBV28 and TRBJ2-1; 12 bases fit TRBD2. The CDR3 contains 16 residues. Germline V gene lookup returns CDR1 MDHEN and CDR2 SYDVKM. V was clipped by 5 bases and J by 9 bases; unmatched bases: 11. CDR3 DNA sequence: TGTGCCAGCAGTCCCGGGAGACTAGCGGGAGCGGTTGAGCAGTTCTTC. Its protein product is CASSPGRLAGAVEQFF.

This rearrangement joins TRBV27 to TRBJ2-7; 7 bases line up with TRBD1. The germline CDR1 and CDR2 sequences are MNHEY and SMNVEV (reference sequence). The CDR3 consists of 13 residues. Germline trimming cut 6 bases from V and 1 base from J; bases unmatched to any gene: 3. The CDR3 spells CASRETGSYEQYF. For the CDR3, the DNA is TGTGCCAGCAGAGAGACAGGGTCCTACGAGCAGTACTTC.

V is TRBV6-5 and J is TRBJ2-1, with D unresolved. This CDR3 contains 13 residues. Deletions cut 0 bases from V and 8 bases from J, with 8 bases between. Germline V CDR1 and CDR2: MNHEY, SVGAGI. CDR3 DNA: TGTGCCAGCAGTTACTCGGGGTCCCATGAGCAGTTCTTC. As protein: CASSYSGSHEQFF.

This clonotype was counted ten times or more. This chain connects TRBV6-1 to TRBJ1-3, with a possible D match to TRBD1 (6 bases). V lost 0 bases and J 4 bases, leaving 10 bases between the germline ends. CDR3 length: 15 amino acids. Germline CDR1 reads MNHNS; CDR2 reads SASEGT. In DNA form, the CDR3 reads TGTGCCAGCAGTGAAGCGCACAGGGAAGGAAACACCATATATTTT. This encodes CASSEAHREGNTIYF.

This clonotype was detected many times. V gene TRBV14 combines with J gene TRBJ2-5; maybe TRBD1 (6 bases). The CDR3 spans 15 residues. From germline, CDR1 is SGHDN and CDR2 FVKESK. V lost 0 bases and J 3 bases, leaving 11 bases between the germline ends. The DNA for the CDR3 is TGTGCCAGCAGCCAAGATGAAGGGGGTAAAGAGACCCAGTACTTC. This gives the protein CASSQDEGGKETQYF.

This rearrangement joins TRBV18 to TRBJ2-1; TRBD2 matches at 13 bases. Germline V CDR1 and CDR2: KGHSH, LQKENI. After removal of 8 bases from V and 11 bases from J, the junction contained 12 bases not matched to a gene. There are 15 residues in the CDR3. The chain's CDR3 is CASPRTSGSLSQQFF. The CDR3 DNA is TGTGCCAGCCCCAGGACTAGCGGGAGTCTATCGCAGCAGTTCTTC.

This rearrangement joins TRBV5-1 to TRBJ1-4; D unclear. The V gene lost 3 bases and the J gene lost 10 bases, with 16 bases spanning the gap. The CDR3 contains 14 residues. Germline CDR1 and CDR2: SGHRS and YFSETQ. The CDR3 region has the DNA TGCGCCAGCAGCTCGGGAGGACCAGGAGGAAAACTGTTTTTT. This gives the protein CASSSGGPGGKLFF.

The gene calls are TRBV20-1 and TRBJ2-3; 10 bases agree with TRBD2. CDR3 length: 13 amino acids. Per germline, CDR1 DFQATT and CDR2 SNEGSKA (reference sequence). CDR3 protein: CSLAGGDADTQYF. The CDR3 region has the DNA TGCAGCTTAGCGGGAGGAGACGCAGATACGCAGTATTTT.

The rearrangement links TRBV3-1 to TRBJ2-1, with D hard to call. Trimming took 3 bases from V and 3 from J, leaving 15 bases between them. From germline, CDR1 is LGHDT and CDR2 YNNKEL (reference sequence). The CDR3 is 16 residues long. The CDR3 loop is CASSQGPNIGYNEQFF. The CDR3 DNA is TGTGCCAGCAGCCAGGGTCCGAACATTGGCTACAATGAGCAGTTCTTC.

Sample share makes this clonotype medium-sized. CDR3 amino acids: CASSLGGSGSETQYF. CDR3 nucleotide sequence: TGTGCCAGCAGTTTAGGGGGTAGCGGGAGCGAGACCCAGTACTTC. The chain carries TRBV28 and TRBJ2-5, with 9 positions matching TRBD2. This CDR3 has 15 amino acids. Germline CDR1 is MDHEN and CDR2 is SYDVKM. Trimming took 2 bases from V and 5 from J; bases not matched to a gene: 6. Complete variable domain (other parts from reference TRBV28 and TRBJ2-5): DVKVTQSSRYLVKRTGEKVFLECVQDMDHENMFWYRQDPGLGLRLIYFSYDVKMKEKGDIPEGYSVSREKKERFSLILESASTNQTSMYLCASSLGGSGSETQYFGPGTRLLVL.

In this sample, this clonotype turned up a few times. This chain uses TRBV6-2 or TRBV6-3 with TRBJ1-1; 9 bases line up with TRBD1. The CDR3 runs 17 residues. V shed 2 bases and J 6 bases; nucleotides not matched to a gene: 13. Germline V lookup: CDR1 MNHEY, CDR2 SVGEGT. CDR3 protein: CASSYGGQGGGKPEAFF. The CDR3, as DNA: TGTGCCAGCAGTTACGGGGGACAGGGAGGGGGCAAACCTGAAGCTTTCTTT.

This clonotype was seen repeatedly, ten times or more. This chain joins TRBV9 and TRBJ2-4, with TRBD2 identical over 11 bases. CDR3 length equals 17 residues. V lost 0 bases, J lost 8 bases, and 10 bases stayed unmatched. Germline CDR1 and CDR2: SGDLS and YYNGEE. The CDR3 region is CASSVGVTGTSGDIQYF. The CDR3 DNA is TGTGCCAGCAGCGTAGGTGTGACCGGGACTAGCGGAGACATTCAGTACTTC.

This clonotype was recorded many times. The gene calls are TRBV7-7 and TRBJ2-5; the D is unclear. The CDR3 has 16 amino acids. Germline CDR1 reads SSHAT; CDR2 reads FNYEAQ (reference sequence). The V gene lost 1 base and the J gene lost 5 bases, with 17 bases spanning the gap. Written as DNA, the CDR3 is TGTGCCAGCAGCTTAGGAAGGACGGTGGTGGGGGAGACCCAGTACTTC. It translates to CASSLGRTVVGETQYF.

J is TRBJ2-3 and V is TRBV28; the D gene is possibly TRBD2 (6 bases). V dropped 4 bases and J dropped 0 bases, with 11 bases sitting between them. CDR3 length: 15 residues. Per germline, CDR1 MDHEN and CDR2 SYDVKM. In nucleotides, the CDR3 is TGTGCCAGCAGTTCATCCGGGACTAGCACAGATACGCAGTATTTT. Encoded protein: CASSSSGTSTDTQYF.

In its sample, this clonotype was seen many times. The rearrangement uses TRBV7-9 and TRBJ2-5; D may correspond to TRBD1 or TRBD2 (5 bases each). CDR3 length: 16 amino acids. CDR1 and CDR2 (germline): SEHNR, FQNEAQ (reference sequence). Trimming shortened V by 0 bases and J by 3 bases, and 14 bases separated the two germline ends. CDR3 nucleotides: TGTGCCAGCAGCTTAGCGGTGTGGGGGACCAAAGAGACCCAGTACTTC. Translated: CASSLAVWGTKETQYF.

This clonotype has at least ten counts. The chain couples TRBV5-1 to TRBJ1-4; the D is unclear. Germline V gene data show CDR1 as SGHRS and CDR2 as YFSETQ. CDR3 size: 12 residues. Between the trimmed V and J ends, which lost 7 bases and 3 bases, there was a span of 7 bases. The CDR3 loop is CASQNPNEKLFF. The CDR3, as DNA: TGCGCCAGCCAGAACCCTAATGAAAAACTGTTTTTT.

This clonotype was detected many times. The rearrangement uses TRBV2 and TRBJ2-1; 14 positions agree with TRBD2. The CDR3 consists of 15 residues. Trimming at V came to 6 bases and at J to 9 bases, leaving 7 bases not matched to a gene. Germline CDR1 is SNHLY and CDR2 is FYNNEI. As DNA, the CDR3 is TGTGCCAGCAGAGCGGGACTAGCGGGAGAGGTTGAGCAGTTCTTC. Protein: CASRAGLAGEVEQFF. Full variable domain (missing parts from reference TRBV2 and TRBJ2-1): EPEVTQTPSHQVTQMGQEVILRCVPISNHLYFYWYRQILGQKVEFLVSFYNNEISEKSEIFDDQFSVERPDGSNFTLKIRSTKLEDSAMYFCASRAGLAGEVEQFFGPGTRLTVL.

This clonotype was counted ten times or more. The CDR3 region is CASSDYTGKGVGEQFF. CDR3 in DNA: TGTGCCAGCAGCGACTACACGGGGAAGGGGGTGGGTGAGCAGTTCTTC. V and J are TRBV9 and TRBJ2-1; maybe TRBD1 (6 bases). This CDR3 is 16 amino acids long. Germline V gives CDR1 SGDLS, CDR2 YYNGEE. The V and J ends lost 3 bases and 9 bases respectively, with 22 bases between them.

This clonotype was counted a few times. The rearrangement uses TRBV6-2 or TRBV6-3 and TRBJ2-5; tentative D call: TRBD2 (5 bases). Germline values: CDR1 MNHEY, CDR2 SVGEGT. Trimming pared 6 bases from V and 0 bases from J, leaving 14 bases between. The CDR3 has 15 amino acids. Here the CDR3 reads CASSRGAAYQETQYF. CDR3 sequence (DNA): TGTGCCAGCAGCCGGGGAGCAGCCTACCAAGAGACCCAGTACTTC.

This clonotype has a count of ten or more. The rearrangement links TRBV10-3 to TRBJ1-1; no reliable D call. Germline CDR1 reads ENHRY; CDR2 reads SYGVKD. There are 13 residues in the CDR3. V shed 3 bases and J shed 1 base, with 6 bases lying between them. CDR3 sequence reads: CAISDRENTEAFF. The CDR3 DNA follows: TGTGCCATCAGTGATAGAGAGAACACTGAAGCTTTCTTT.

This clonotype was seen at least ten times. The V call is TRBV4-2, the J call TRBJ2-2, with TRBD2 as a possible D gene (6 bases). The CDR3 extends over 13 amino acids. Trimming shortened V by 4 bases and J by 6 bases, and 9 bases separated the two germline ends. Germline CDR1 LGHNA, CDR2 YNFKEQ. CDR3 in DNA: TGTGCCAGCAGCCCGCGGGGATCCGGGGAGCTGTTTTTT. Translated: CASSPRGSGELFF.

This rearrangement joins TRBV5-5 to TRBJ2-7; TRBD1 matches at 12 bases. The germline gives CDR1 SGHKS, CDR2 YYEKEE (reference sequence). CDR3 size: 15 residues. The trim removed 2 bases at V and 6 bases at J, leaving 6 bases unmatched. The CDR3 coding sequence is TGTGCCAGCAGCTTTTACCGGGACAGGGGGCTCGAGCAGTACTTC. As protein: CASSFYRDRGLEQYF.

The rearrangement links TRBV5-8 to TRBJ2-7; tentatively, D is TRBD2 (6 bases). This CDR3 has 11 amino acids. With 6 bases removed from V and 7 bases from J, the gap between germline ends came to 11 bases. CDR1 and CDR2 from the germline V gene are SGHTS and YDEGEE. The CDR3 region is CASNRGTEQYF. The CDR3 DNA reads as TGTGCCAGCAATCGCGGGACGGAGCAGTACTTC. Full variable domain (rest looked up from reference TRBV5-8 and TRBJ2-7): EAGVTQSPTHLIKTRGQQATLRCSPISGHTSVYWYQQALGLGLQFLLWYDEGEERNRGNFPPRFSGRQFPNYSSELNVNALELEDSALYLCASNRGTEQYFGPGTRLTVT.

Many counts were recorded for this clonotype. This chain joins TRBV29-1 and TRBJ2-1, with 11 bases matching TRBD2. V lost 1 base and J lost 6; bases outside the gene matches: 8. The CDR3 is 16 residues long. Germline V gene sequence: CDR1 SQVTM, CDR2 ANQGSEA. In DNA form, the CDR3 reads TGCAGCGTTGAAGTTTGGCTAGCGGGGGGTTTCAATGAGCAGTTCTTC. Its protein product is CSVEVWLAGGFNEQFF.